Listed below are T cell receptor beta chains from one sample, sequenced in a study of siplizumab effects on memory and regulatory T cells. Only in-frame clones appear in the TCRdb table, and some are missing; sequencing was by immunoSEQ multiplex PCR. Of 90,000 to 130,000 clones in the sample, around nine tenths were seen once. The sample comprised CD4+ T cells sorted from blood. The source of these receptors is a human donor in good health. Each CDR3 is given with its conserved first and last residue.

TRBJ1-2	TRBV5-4	CASSLLGVWGYTF
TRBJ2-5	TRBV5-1	CASSIQETQYF
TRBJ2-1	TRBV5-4	CASSFRVSNEQFF
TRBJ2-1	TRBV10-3	CAISESQASGIGEQFF
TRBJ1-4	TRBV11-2	CASSHWGPGEKLFF
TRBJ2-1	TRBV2	CASSEGTGSSLLIF
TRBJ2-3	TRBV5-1	CASSLGQEFTDTQYF
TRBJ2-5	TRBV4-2	CASSHSIAGGQETQYF
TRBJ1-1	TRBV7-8	CASSSPRDRPADVGTEAFF
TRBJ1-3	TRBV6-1	CASSEAPGVTIYF
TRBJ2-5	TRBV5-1	CASSLAGVPGETQYF
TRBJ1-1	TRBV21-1	CASRWGQGGGDTEAFF
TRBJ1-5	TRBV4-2	CASSQDRPGPTANQPQHF